One and the same sample provided the 32 T cell receptor beta chains below, sequenced in a study of vaccination and CD4 T cells after COVID-19. Scientists ran DNA taken from cultured CD4+ T cells through the Oncomine TCR Beta short-read assay for sequencing. Using its own MiXCR run on the PCR reads, TCRdb lists one record per CDR3 protein. The sample shows 10,000 to 15,000 distinct CDR3 sequences, roughly 72% of them seen only once. The treatment here: approximately 11-day PBMC culture with coronavirus spike peptide pools or control peptides (ViraFEST assay). Antigen specificity for these receptors is unknown. This sample comprised CD4+ T cells from blood, cultured in vitro, obtained after SARS-CoV-2 vaccination. Source of these receptors: a human donor who received a COVID-19 vaccine.

The CDR3 nucleotides are TGTGCCAGTAGTCCCGGGACAGGGGGCACTGAAGCTTTCTTT. This sequence encodes CASSPGTGGTEAFF. This chain joins TRBV19 and TRBJ1-1, with 11 bases lining up with TRBD1. Trimming cost V 5 bases and J 4 bases; bases outside gene matches: 3. CDR3 length equals 14 residues. The germline gives CDR1 LNHDA, CDR2 SQIVND (reference sequence). Drawing the rest from reference TRBV19 and TRBJ1-1, the complete variable domain is DGGITQSPKYLFRKEGQNVTLSCEQNLNHDAMYWYRQDPGQGLRLIYYSQIVNDFQKGDIAEGYSVSREKKESFPLTVTSAQKNPTAFYLCASSPGTGGTEAFFGQGTRLTVV.

This clonotype was counted a few times. The chain is built from TRBV6-5 and TRBJ1-2, with D possibly matching TRBD1 (6 bases). Germline V gene sequence: CDR1 MNHEY, CDR2 SVGAGI. V was clipped by 4 bases and J by 4 bases, with 10 bases between them. This CDR3 region has 13 residues. CDR3: CASSSGTSYGYTF. CDR3 coding DNA: TGTGCCAGCAGTTCTGGGACAAGCTATGGCTACACCTTC.

In its sample, this clonotype was seen a few times. V is TRBV6-1 and J is TRBJ1-1; 7 nucleotides line up with TRBD1. Germline CDR1 and CDR2: MNHNS and SASEGT. The CDR3 has 15 amino acids. Losses at the gene ends were 7 bases for V and 1 base for J; bases not matched to a gene: 9. This CDR3 is CASTAWTGRNTEAFF. The CDR3 DNA reads TGTGCCAGCACCGCCTGGACAGGTCGGAACACTGAAGCTTTCTTT.

V gene TRBV7-2 combines with J gene TRBJ1-2; D is unclear. Germline V CDR1 and CDR2: SGHTA, FQGNSA. Trimming took off 1 base at V and 6 bases at J, with 12 bases between the two ends. This CDR3 region has 14 residues. CDR3 sequence (DNA): TGTGCCAGCAGCTTAGGCGTCGGTACCGATGGCTACACCTTC. Amino acid sequence: CASSLGVGTDGYTF.

The chain combines TRBV15 with TRBJ1-6; possible D gene TRBD1, 5 bases. Germline CDR1 reads LNHNV; CDR2 reads YYDKDF (reference sequence). The V end was cut by 5 bases, the J end by 6 bases, with 11 bases between. This CDR3 comprises 14 residues. The CDR3 DNA is TGTGCCACCAGCCTGAGGGGTGGTAATTCACCCCTCCACTTT. Translated: CATSLRGGNSPLHF.

The J gene is TRBJ2-3, the V gene TRBV7-8, with 11 positions matching TRBD2. The CDR3 is 16 residues long. Germline lookup yields CDR1 SGHVS and CDR2 FQNEAQ. The J segment lost 1 base and the V segment lost 8 bases, leaving 8 bases of the junction unmatched. The CDR3 DNA follows: TGTGCCAGCCGGGGTGGGACTAGCGGCGGCACAGATACGCAGTATTTT. Translated, it gives CASRGGTSGGTDTQYF.

The chain combines TRBV7-4 with TRBJ1-2, with TRBD1 identical over 9 bases. With V trimmed by 5 bases and J by 5 bases, 15 bases remained unmatched. Per the germline V gene, CDR1 is SGHVT and CDR2 is SQSDAQ. The CDR3 has 17 amino acids. CDR3 coding DNA: TGTGCCAGCAGCCCCACGGCCCCGGGGGACAGGGCTTATGGCTACACCTTC. The encoded protein is CASSPTAPGDRAYGYTF.

The V call is TRBV2, the J call TRBJ2-5; D ambiguous. The germline V gene encodes CDR1 SNHLY and CDR2 FYNNEI. The germline V and J ends were trimmed by 5 bases and 7 bases, with 8 bases remaining between them. This CDR3 has 11 amino acids. The CDR3 loop reads CASSKGTTQYF. CDR3 coding DNA: TGTGCCAGCAGTAAGGGTACGACCCAGTACTTC.

This chain links TRBV7-9 with TRBJ2-7; possible D gene TRBD1, 6 bases. The germline V gene encodes CDR1 SEHNR and CDR2 FQNEAQ (reference sequence). Trimming stripped 5 bases from V and 2 bases from J, with 13 bases between. The CDR3 totals 14 residues. This CDR3 is CASSDRTPTYEQYF. The CDR3 DNA reads TGTGCCAGCAGCGACAGGACACCCACCTACGAGCAGTACTTC.

This clonotype is a singleton in its sample. CDR3 bases: TGCAGTGCTCCCCGGGGACTAGCGGGGGGCACTTATGAAAGCAATGAGCAGTTCTTC. Its translation is CSAPRGLAGGTYESNEQFF. The chain is built from TRBV20-1 and TRBJ2-1, with 15 bases lining up with TRBD2. This CDR3 region has 19 residues. CDR1 and CDR2 from the germline V gene are DFQATT and SNEGSKA (reference sequence). V gave up 5 bases and J gave up 6 bases; unmatched junction bases: 17.

The chain employs TRBV5-4 and TRBJ2-5; 9 bases agree with TRBD1. This CDR3 has 16 residues. J was trimmed by 2 bases and V by 3 bases; bases with no gene match: 8. The germline V gene has CDR1 SGHNT and CDR2 YYREEE (reference sequence). The CDR3: CASSSNRGLEQETQYF. For the CDR3, the DNA is TGTGCCAGCAGCTCTAACAGGGGGCTAGAACAAGAGACCCAGTACTTC.

The rearrangement uses TRBV6-1 and TRBJ2-3, with no clear D. Trimming took 6 bases from V and 8 from J, leaving 9 bases between them. CDR3 size: 11 residues. Germline assignment: CDR1 MNHNS and CDR2 SASEGT. Here the CDR3 DNA reads TGTGCCAGCAGGAGAGAGGCTACGCAGTATTTT. This translates into CASRREATQYF.

The V gene is TRBV2, the J gene TRBJ1-5; TRBD1 is a possible D gene (6 bases). Germline-derived CDR1 and CDR2 are SNHLY and FYNNEI. The CDR3 extends over 15 amino acids. Trimming removed 6 bases at V and 4 bases at J, with 16 bases between. The CDR3 spells CASRGITGKNQPQHF. CDR3 nucleotides: TGTGCCAGCAGGGGAATTACAGGGAAAAATCAGCCCCAGCATTTT.

With regard to this clonotype: This likely comes from a read error, as the CDR3 has no conserved phenylalanine or tryptophan at its end. The chain links TRBV12-3 or TRBV12-4 to TRBJ1-6, with TRBD1 matching over 7 bases. This CDR3 has 18 amino acids. Unmatched junction bases numbered 10, after V lost 5 bases and J lost 0 bases. The CDR3 sequence is CASSRTGLGSSYNSPLHS. CDR3 nucleotides: TGTGCCAGCAGTAGGACAGGATTGGGTAGCTCCTATAATTCACCCCTCCACTCT.

A few counts support this clonotype. The germline gene is not matched at one end of the junction; a read error may be the cause. The chain joins TRBV5-3 to TRBJ1-2, with D hard to call. TRBV5-3 is annotated as an ORF whose role is uncertain. The CDR3 has 15 amino acids. CDR3 nucleotides: TGTGCCAGCAGCTTGGCCGGTATGGCAAACTATGGCTACACCTTC. Translated, it gives CASSLAGMANYGYTF.

This clonotype occurred once. This sequence joins TRBV7-2 and TRBJ2-3; no definite D call. The CDR3 has 15 amino acids. From germline, CDR1 is SGHTA and CDR2 FQGNSA. The V end was cut by 0 bases, the J end by 4 bases, with 11 bases between. In DNA, the CDR3 is TGTGCCAGCAGCTTAGCGCTAAATCTAGCAGATACGCAGTATTTT. Its translation: CASSLALNLADTQYF.

This sequence joins TRBV7-3 and TRBJ2-3, with a possible D match to TRBD1 (7 bases). There are 15 residues in the CDR3. Trimming left V 5 bases short and J 3 bases short, with 15 bases between. In germline, CDR1 is SGHTA, CDR2 FQGTGA. In DNA form, the CDR3 reads TGTGCCAGCAGCCCAGGGGGGTTCAGGACAGATACGCAGTATTTT. It is translated as CASSPGGFRTDTQYF.

The chain carries TRBV2 and TRBJ2-3; 8 bases map to TRBD2. Germline trimming cut 4 bases from V and 0 bases from J; bases unmatched to any gene: 9. The V gene's germline CDR1 is SNHLY and CDR2 FYNNEI. The CDR3 loop spans 17 amino acids. Written as DNA, the CDR3 is TGTGCCAGCAGTGTTACCACTAGCGGCCCTAGCACAGATACGCAGTATTTT. This translates into CASSVTTSGPSTDTQYF. Complete variable domain (other parts from reference TRBV2 and TRBJ2-3): EPEVTQTPSHQVTQMGQEVILRCVPISNHLYFYWYRQILGQKVEFLVSFYNNEISEKSEIFDDQFSVERPDGSNFTLKIRSTKLEDSAMYFCASSVTTSGPSTDTQYFGPGTRLTVL.

This chain uses TRBV20-1 with TRBJ1-1, with D perhaps TRBD1 (6 bases). V was shortened by 3 bases and J by 3 bases, with 17 bases between the two germline ends. The CDR3 contains 15 residues. Per germline, CDR1 DFQATT and CDR2 SNEGSKA (reference sequence). CDR3 sequence (DNA): TGCAGTGCTAGTCCCAGGGGATTGGTGGACACTGAAGCTTTCTTT. It specifies CSASPRGLVDTEAFF.

The chain has TRBV7-9 and TRBJ2-1; tentative D call: TRBD2 (5 bases). This CDR3 comprises 15 residues. Germline CDR1 SEHNR, CDR2 FQNEAQ (reference sequence). V lost 2 bases and J lost 2, with 10 bases in between. Here the CDR3 DNA reads TGTGCCAGCAGCTTACCGGCTAGCCCCTACAATGAGCAGTTCTTC. Its protein product is CASSLPASPYNEQFF.

CDR3 sequence (DNA): TGTGCCAGCAGCTTAGTTGCTGGGGCCGCCACAGATACGCAGTATTTT. Translating it yields CASSLVAGAATDTQYF. This sequence joins TRBV7-8 and TRBJ2-3, with D possibly being TRBD1 (5 bases). The CDR3 spans 16 residues. Trimming took off 1 base at V and 2 bases at J, with 13 bases between the two ends. The germline V gene has CDR1 SGHVS and CDR2 FQNEAQ.

This chain uses TRBV6-1 with TRBJ1-2, with a possible D match to TRBD1 (6 bases). CDR3 length equals 14 residues. V lost 6 bases to trimming and J lost 5 bases, with 16 bases between them. Germline V lookup: CDR1 MNHNS, CDR2 SASEGT. CDR3 sequence: CASRPTTGNYGYTF. The CDR3 DNA follows: TGTGCCAGCAGACCCACCACAGGGAATTATGGCTACACCTTC.

This clonotype was observed a few times. The V call is TRBV20-1, the J call TRBJ1-2, with 7 bases that match TRBD1. CDR1 DFQATT and CDR2 SNEGSKA come from the germline V gene (reference sequence). The CDR3 sequence is 14 residues long. V was clipped by 7 bases and J by 4 bases; unmatched bases: 12. The CDR3 region has the DNA TGCAGTGGTGGGACAGAACCCACCAGCTATGGCTACACCTTC. It translates to CSGGTEPTSYGYTF.

The chain couples TRBV5-5 to TRBJ1-6; 9 bases agree with TRBD1. This CDR3 has 13 residues. Germline values: CDR1 SGHKS, CDR2 YYEKEE (reference sequence). The ends lost 4 bases at V and 7 bases at J; junction bases unmatched: 0. The CDR3 loop reads CASSGTGNSPLHF. The CDR3 DNA is TGTGCCAGCAGCGGGACAGGGAATTCACCCCTCCACTTT.

There are a few counts of this clonotype. The chain is built from TRBV20-1 and TRBJ2-4; maybe TRBD1 (6 bases). The CDR3 is 16 amino acids. The germline gives CDR1 DFQATT, CDR2 SNEGSKA (reference sequence). The V gene lost 0 bases and the J gene lost 5 bases, with 17 bases spanning the gap. Written as DNA, the CDR3 is TGCAGTGCTAGAGATCCCGCAGGGGCTCTTGAAAACATTCAGTACTTC. It is translated as CSARDPAGALENIQYF.

This clonotype was counted only a few times. The rearrangement uses TRBV6-1 and TRBJ2-7; tentative D call: TRBD1 (6 bases). Germline assignment: CDR1 MNHNS and CDR2 SASEGT. V dropped 4 bases and J dropped 3 bases, with 16 bases sitting between them. The CDR3 runs to 15 residues. This CDR3 reads CASSVQDSNGYEQYF. The CDR3 DNA is TGTGCCAGCAGTGTGCAGGACAGCAACGGCTACGAGCAGTACTTC.

The rearrangement uses TRBV19 and TRBJ1-5; 9 bases match TRBD1. J gave up 6 bases and V 9 bases, and 3 bases lay outside the gene matches. Germline values: CDR1 LNHDA, CDR2 SQIVND (reference sequence). The CDR3 totals 12 residues. In DNA form, the CDR3 reads TGTGCCAGCACAGGGGGCGGTCAGCCCCAGCATTTT. Protein: CASTGGGQPQHF.

The chain carries TRBV6-1 and TRBJ2-5, with D perhaps TRBD1 or TRBD2 (5 bases each). CDR3 length: 13 amino acids. The V end lost 7 bases, the J end lost 7 bases, and 16 bases lay between the germline ends. CDR1 is MNHNS and CDR2 is SASEGT in the germline V gene. This CDR3 reads CASTPDDGGTQYF. CDR3 DNA: TGTGCCAGCACTCCGGACGATGGGGGGACCCAGTACTTC.

J is TRBJ2-4 and V is TRBV20-1; D remains ambiguous. CDR1 is DFQATT, CDR2 SNEGSKA, per germline (reference sequence). Between the trimmed V and J ends, which lost 6 bases and 1 base, there was a span of 10 bases. The CDR3 is 13 residues long. The CDR3 region is CSAQAEAKNIQYF. CDR3 DNA: TGCAGTGCCCAAGCCGAGGCCAAAAACATTCAGTACTTC.

This chain connects TRBV12-3 or TRBV12-4 to TRBJ2-3, with a possible D match to TRBD2 (5 bases). The CDR3 contains 13 residues. Trimming pared 6 bases from V and 5 bases from J, leaving 12 bases between. CDR3: CASRADSEDTQYF. The CDR3 nucleotides read TGTGCCAGCAGAGCGGACTCAGAAGATACGCAGTATTTT.

This clonotype is termed hyperexpanded (1% or more). The chain is built from TRBV25-1 and TRBJ2-5, with D perhaps TRBD1 or TRBD2 (6 bases each). In germline, CDR1 is MGHDK, CDR2 SYGVNS. The CDR3 is 15 residues long. Trimming took off 2 bases at V and 4 bases at J, with 14 bases between the two ends. The CDR3 spells CASSEPRGAGETQYF. The CDR3 DNA sequence: TGTGCCAGCAGTGAACCGAGGGGGGCAGGAGAGACCCAGTACTTC.

The V gene is TRBV5-4, the J gene TRBJ1-2, with TRBD1 matching 8 bases. Germline CDR1 reads SGHNT; CDR2 reads YYREEE (reference sequence). V shed 5 bases and J 2 bases; nucleotides not matched to a gene: 14. The CDR3 spans 17 residues. The CDR3 DNA reads as TGTGCCAGCAGAGACGGAGGGCAGGGGGCCTACAACTATGGCTACACCTTC. The encoded protein is CASRDGGQGAYNYGYTF.